The 3 T cell receptor beta chains reported below all come from one sample, sequenced in a study of long-term antiretroviral therapy in people with HIV. A v3.0 immunoSEQ assay was performed at survey level. Measured with immunoSEQ multiplex PCR; TCRdb has only the in-frame clones, and not every one. Of about 20,000 clones listed, under 85% are singletons. The material was unsorted PBMCs, obtained 2.5 years before starting antiretroviral therapy. These receptors originate from a woman aged 45-65 years with HIV.

This chain links TRBV27 with TRBJ2-3, with D uncertain. From germline, CDR1 is MNHEY and CDR2 SMNVEV (reference sequence). The ends were cut back, 2 bases at V and 4 bases at J, with 10 bases in the middle. This CDR3 is built from 14 residues. CDR3 in amino acids: CASSLAAAADTQYF. DNA of the CDR3: TGTGCCAGCAGTTTAGCCGCTGCGGCAGATACGCAGTATTTT.

The table lists this clone with a few counts. The chain has TRBV18 and TRBJ2-7, with 7 bases lining up with TRBD1. Germline-derived CDR1 and CDR2 are KGHSH and LQKENI. The CDR3 has 12 amino acids. Unmatched junction bases numbered 2, after V lost 4 bases and J lost 5 bases. The CDR3 coding sequence is TGTGCCAGCTCACTGGACAGGAACGAGCAGTACTTC. Amino acids: CASSLDRNEQYF. Full variable domain (remainder filled in from reference TRBV18 and TRBJ2-7): NAGVMQNPRHLVRRRGQEARLRCSPMKGHSHVYWYRQLPEEGLKFMVYLQKENIIDESGMPKERFSAEFPKEGPSILRIQQVVRGDSAAYFCASSLDRNEQYFGPGTRLTVT.

The rearrangement uses TRBV9 and TRBJ1-3, with 7 bases aligning to TRBD1. Germline CDR1 and CDR2: SGDLS and YYNGEE. V was pared by 4 bases and J by 2 bases, with 9 bases of the junction left unmatched. This CDR3 has 16 residues. The CDR3 loop is CASSTRQGLAGNTIYF. In DNA form, the CDR3 reads TGTGCCAGCAGCACCAGACAGGGTTTAGCTGGAAACACCATATATTTT.